These T cell receptor beta chains were read from a single sample in a study of cytomegalovirus exposure and HLA in healthy donors. TCRdb's table, derived via immunoSEQ multiplex PCR, lists solely in-frame clones and lacks some. The sample comprises about 130,000 clones, under 80% of which are singletons, and 3% to 5% rests with the top ten. Sequencing was carried out using PBMCs. The receptors originated from a man between 40 and 49 years old in good health and CMV-seropositive. Both conserved end residues are part of each CDR3. Fields, in order: D gene, V gene, clone size, J gene, CDR3 DNA, CDR3 protein. The D gene is left open where the match is weak. Some rows mark clone size as missing; the rest say once, few, many or name a class of expanded clone.

d_call: .
v_call: TRBV19
clone_size: .
j_call: TRBJ2-2
cdr3_nt: TGTGCCAGTAGTATAGTAGGGTGGAGGGGCACCGGGGAGCTGTTTTTT
cdr3_aa: CASSIVGWRGTGELFF

d_call: TRBD1
v_call: TRBV6-5
clone_size: .
j_call: TRBJ2-5
cdr3_nt: TGTGCCAGCAGTTACGCCGGGACAGCAACGAGAGAGACCCAGTACTTC
cdr3_aa: CASSYAGTATRETQYF

d_call: .
v_call: TRBV5-1
clone_size: .
j_call: TRBJ1-3
cdr3_nt: TGCGCCAGCAGCTTGGCGGGGGGTGGAAACACCATATATTTT
cdr3_aa: CASSLAGGGNTIYF

d_call: .
v_call: TRBV28
clone_size: .
j_call: TRBJ1-3
cdr3_nt: TGTGCCAGCAGTTTACTTGGACAGAACTCTGGAAACACCATATATTTT
cdr3_aa: CASSLLGQNSGNTIYF

d_call: TRBD2
v_call: TRBV7-2
clone_size: few
j_call: TRBJ2-4
cdr3_nt: TGTGCCAGCAGCTCCCTCCAAGTTAGCGGGAGGGCTTTCAACATTCAGTACTTC
cdr3_aa: CASSSLQVSGRAFNIQYF

d_call: TRBD1
v_call: TRBV5-1
clone_size: .
j_call: TRBJ2-5
cdr3_nt: TGCGCCAGCAAAATCGGGACAGCAAAAGAGACCCAGTACTTC
cdr3_aa: CASKIGTAKETQYF

d_call: .
v_call: TRBV29-1
clone_size: once
j_call: TRBJ2-7
cdr3_nt: TGCAGCGTTGAGTTACAGAACGAGCAGTACTTC
cdr3_aa: CSVELQNEQYF

d_call: .
v_call: TRBV27
clone_size: few
j_call: TRBJ1-5
cdr3_nt: TGTGCCAGCAGTTTTCGTCCGAATCAGCCCCAGCATTTT
cdr3_aa: CASSFRPNQPQHF

d_call: .
v_call: TRBV2
clone_size: .
j_call: TRBJ2-5
cdr3_nt: TGTGCCAGCAGCGGAGCGGGCGGAGAGACCCAGTACTTC
cdr3_aa: CASSGAGGETQYF

d_call: TRBD1
v_call: TRBV7-8
clone_size: once
j_call: TRBJ1-3
cdr3_nt: TGTGCCAGCAGCATTACAGGGGTATCTGGAAACACCATATATTTT
cdr3_aa: CASSITGVSGNTIYF

d_call: .
v_call: TRBV30
clone_size: .
j_call: TRBJ1-1
cdr3_nt: TGTGCCTGGAGTGTAGGGGCATCGAACACTGAAGCTTTCTTT
cdr3_aa: CAWSVGASNTEAFF

d_call: .
v_call: TRBV2
clone_size: .
j_call: TRBJ1-3
cdr3_nt: TGTGCCAGCAGTGAAAGGAGGAGTAGAGCTGGAAACACCATATATTTT
cdr3_aa: CASSERRSRAGNTIYF

d_call: .
v_call: TRBV11-3
clone_size: .
j_call: TRBJ1-2
cdr3_nt: TGTGCCAGCAGCTTAGGCGGTTGTTGGGGCTACACCTTC
cdr3_aa: CASSLGGCWGYTF

d_call: TRBD2
v_call: TRBV7-2
clone_size: .
j_call: TRBJ2-1
cdr3_nt: TGTGCCAGCAGCGCTTTGACTAGCGGGGCCTACAATGAGCAGTTCTTC
cdr3_aa: CASSALTSGAYNEQFF

d_call: .
v_call: TRBV6-1
clone_size: .
j_call: TRBJ1-1
cdr3_nt: TGTGCCAGCAGCCACACGCAGAACACTGAAGCTTTCTTT
cdr3_aa: CASSHTQNTEAFF

d_call: TRBD1
v_call: TRBV25-1
clone_size: .
j_call: TRBJ1-4
cdr3_nt: TGTGCCAGCAGTGCGACAGGGGGAATCTCCCAACTGTTTTTT
cdr3_aa: CASSATGGISQLFF

d_call: .
v_call: TRBV2
clone_size: once
j_call: TRBJ1-2
cdr3_nt: TGTGCCAGCAGTGGACAGGACTATGGCTACACCTTC
cdr3_aa: CASSGQDYGYTF

d_call: TRBD2
v_call: TRBV11-2
clone_size: .
j_call: TRBJ2-7
cdr3_nt: TGTGCCAGCAGCCCCTCAGCGGGGAAGCACGAGCAGTACTTC
cdr3_aa: CASSPSAGKHEQYF

d_call: TRBD1
v_call: TRBV5-1
clone_size: .
j_call: TRBJ2-7
cdr3_nt: TGCGCCAACAGCTTGGGGCAGGGGGCCTCCTACGAGCAGTACTTC
cdr3_aa: CANSLGQGASYEQYF

d_call: TRBD1
v_call: TRBV5-1
clone_size: .
j_call: TRBJ2-4
cdr3_nt: TGCGCCAGCAGCTTAGACAGGGGTGGAAACATTCAGTACTTC
cdr3_aa: CASSLDRGGNIQYF

d_call: TRBD1
v_call: TRBV5-5
clone_size: .
j_call: TRBJ1-2
cdr3_nt: TGTGCCAGCAGCTTGGAGGGACAGGGCTATGGCTACACCTTC
cdr3_aa: CASSLEGQGYGYTF

d_call: .
v_call: TRBV11-2
clone_size: once
j_call: TRBJ2-3
cdr3_nt: TGTGCCAGCAGCTTGGCCCAAAGCACAGATACGCAGTATTTT
cdr3_aa: CASSLAQSTDTQYF

d_call: TRBD1
v_call: TRBV29-1
clone_size: .
j_call: TRBJ2-2
cdr3_nt: TGCAGCGCTGGGGACAGGTCGAACACCGGGGAGCTGTTTTTT
cdr3_aa: CSAGDRSNTGELFF

d_call: TRBD1
v_call: TRBV7-8
clone_size: .
j_call: TRBJ2-3
cdr3_nt: TGTGCCAGCAGCCAGGGGGCTGGAGCCACAGATACGCAGTATTTT
cdr3_aa: CASSQGAGATDTQYF

d_call: TRBD2
v_call: TRBV4-2
clone_size: .
j_call: TRBJ2-1
cdr3_nt: TGTGCCAGCAGCGGTACTAGCGGGAGGTTCAATGAGCAGTTCTTC
cdr3_aa: CASSGTSGRFNEQFF

d_call: TRBD2
v_call: TRBV2
clone_size: .
j_call: TRBJ2-1
cdr3_nt: TGTGCCAGCAGTGATTCTAGCGGGAGGAATGAGCAGTTCTTC
cdr3_aa: CASSDSSGRNEQFF

d_call: TRBD2
v_call: TRBV7-2
clone_size: many
j_call: TRBJ2-7
cdr3_nt: TGTGCCAGCAGTTCAAAGGGAGGGGTGAGCTCCTACGAGCAGTACTTC
cdr3_aa: CASSSKGGVSSYEQYF

d_call: .
v_call: TRBV6-6
clone_size: .
j_call: TRBJ2-1
cdr3_nt: TGTGCCAGCACGTTCCGGAGGGATGGCAATGAGCAGTTCTTC
cdr3_aa: CASTFRRDGNEQFF

d_call: .
v_call: TRBV6-6
clone_size: .
j_call: TRBJ2-7
cdr3_nt: TGTGCCAGCAGTTACTCGGATGGGCAGGGGCACTACGAGCAGTACTTC
cdr3_aa: CASSYSDGQGHYEQYF

d_call: .
v_call: TRBV19
clone_size: .
j_call: TRBJ2-7
cdr3_nt: TGTGCCAGTAGTATCATAGGGCGGGTCTACGAGCAGTACTTC
cdr3_aa: CASSIIGRVYEQYF

d_call: TRBD2
v_call: TRBV27
clone_size: .
j_call: TRBJ2-1
cdr3_nt: TGTGCCAGCAGTCCGGGACTTAGCGGGAGAGGTAATGAGCAGTTCTTC
cdr3_aa: CASSPGLSGRGNEQFF

d_call: TRBD1
v_call: TRBV11-2
clone_size: .
j_call: TRBJ1-2
cdr3_nt: TGTGCCAGCAGCTCGACAGGGAACTATGGCTACACCTTC
cdr3_aa: CASSSTGNYGYTF

d_call: TRBD1
v_call: TRBV4-1
clone_size: .
j_call: TRBJ1-2
cdr3_nt: TGCGCCAGCAGCCACCACCAGGGGGGCGCCTACTATGGCTACACCTTC
cdr3_aa: CASSHHQGGAYYGYTF

d_call: TRBD2
v_call: TRBV7-2
clone_size: .
j_call: TRBJ2-7
cdr3_nt: TGTGCCAGCAGCCACGGACTAGCGGGAGAACTCGCGGACTTC
cdr3_aa: CASSHGLAGELADF

d_call: .
v_call: TRBV27
clone_size: once
j_call: TRBJ2-5
cdr3_nt: TGTGCCAGCAGTGGGGGGGTACTCGGACAGAACCAAGAGACCCAGTACTTC
cdr3_aa: CASSGGVLGQNQETQYF

d_call: .
v_call: TRBV7-2
clone_size: .
j_call: TRBJ1-3
cdr3_nt: TGTGCCAGCAGCTTAGGCAGTCTTGGAAACACCATATATTTT
cdr3_aa: CASSLGSLGNTIYF